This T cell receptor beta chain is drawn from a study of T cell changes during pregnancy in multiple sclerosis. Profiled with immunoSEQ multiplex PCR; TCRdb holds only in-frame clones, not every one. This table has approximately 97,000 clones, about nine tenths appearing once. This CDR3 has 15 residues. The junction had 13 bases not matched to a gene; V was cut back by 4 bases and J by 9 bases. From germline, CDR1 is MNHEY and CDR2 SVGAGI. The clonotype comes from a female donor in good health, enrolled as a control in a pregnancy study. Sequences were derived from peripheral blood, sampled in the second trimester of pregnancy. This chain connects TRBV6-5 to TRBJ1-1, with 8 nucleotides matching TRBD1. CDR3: CASSSSGTGPRKAFF. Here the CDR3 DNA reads TGTGCCAGCAGTTCCTCAGGGACAGGTCCCCGCAAAGCTTTCTTT.